The clone carrying this T cell receptor (beta chain) showed up many times. This record comes from a study of blood T cell repertoires in COVID-19. Study at large: COVID-19 samples from acute and convalescent phases originated in the United States, Italy and Spain. T cells, B-cell-depleted T cells, or PBMCs supplied cDNA or gDNA.

Original handling: Nucleated cell number was recorded as an estimate derived from reference gene primer amplification. The data were produced by immunoSEQ multiplex PCR, yet TCRdb's version contains in-frame clones alone and is incomplete. The V and J calls and clone size come from that table; D and trimming were worked out from the DNA. The table includes 70,000 to 100,000 clones, 84% detected once. This CDR3 comprises 13 residues. Germline CDR1 SGHNT, CDR2 YENEEA. Trimming cost V 0 bases and J 6 bases, with 5 bases left between them. The V and J genes are TRBV11-3 and TRBJ2-2; D unresolved. The source material was peripheral blood. The sequence was obtained from a human donor in a cohort sampled during active COVID-19. CDR3 region: CASSLDSPGELFF. CDR3 coding DNA: TGTGCCAGCAGCTTAGATAGCCCCGGGGAGCTGTTTTTT.